Described below is a single T cell receptor beta chain sequence and its context. The antigen is unknown. TCRdb's copy holds only in-frame clones and misses some; the assay was immunoSEQ multiplex PCR. The table includes 90,000 or so clones, just under 75% detected once. These data belong to a study of CD8 T cell repertoires and HIV-1 epitope variants. Study summary: Each of Twenty-five Gag and Nef epitope peptides stimulated a separate culture. Autologous T cell-negative cells served as antigen-presenting cells in equal numbers. Separate from the cultures, 1M uncultured T cells served as baseline.

Study results and caveats: Roughly 10 TCR beta clonotypes were antigen-specific, 5 to 7 apparently recognizing autologous or escape variants.

The CDR3 loop spans 15 amino acids. V shed 3 bases, J shed 2 bases, and the junction held 3 bases outside the gene matches. Per germline, CDR1 MDHEN and CDR2 SYDVKM. This receptor was obtained from a male donor with HIV. Specimen: uncultured baseline CD8+ T cells from peripheral blood mononuclear cells (PBMCs). V and J are TRBV28 and TRBJ1-5; 8 bases agree with TRBD1. The CDR3 DNA follows: TGTGCCAGCAGTTTCCTGACAGGGGGCAATCAGCCCCAGCATTTT. Protein product: CASSFLTGGNQPQHF.